This T cell receptor beta chain stems from a study of blood T cell repertoires in COVID-19. Generated by immunoSEQ multiplex PCR, the TCRdb table keeps only in-frame clones and is missing some. The sample lists about 310,000 clones; 85% were seen once. CDR1 is SGHAT, CDR2 FQNNGV, per germline. V was cut by 5 bases and J by 4 bases, with 26 bases left in between. The length of the CDR3 is 19 residues. The clonotype originates from a woman between 25 and 40 years old who had been exposed to COVID-19. Sequenced sample: PBMCs or T cells enriched from blood (not recorded which). The V and J genes are TRBV11-2 and TRBJ2-2; TRBD2 is a possible D gene (7 bases). In DNA form, the CDR3 reads TGTGCCAGCAGCCCGCGATGGGGGGGGGCGAGTGGTGGCACCGGGGAGCTGTTTTTT. As protein: CASSPRWGGASGGTGELFF. The full variable domain, in which reference TRBV11-2 and TRBJ2-2 provide the parts outside the CDR3, is EAGVAQSPRYKIIEKRQSVAFWCNPISGHATLYWYQQILGQGPKLLIQFQNNGVVDDSQLPKDRFSAERLKGVDSTLKIQPAKLEDSAVYLCASSPRWGGASGGTGELFFGEGSRLTVL.